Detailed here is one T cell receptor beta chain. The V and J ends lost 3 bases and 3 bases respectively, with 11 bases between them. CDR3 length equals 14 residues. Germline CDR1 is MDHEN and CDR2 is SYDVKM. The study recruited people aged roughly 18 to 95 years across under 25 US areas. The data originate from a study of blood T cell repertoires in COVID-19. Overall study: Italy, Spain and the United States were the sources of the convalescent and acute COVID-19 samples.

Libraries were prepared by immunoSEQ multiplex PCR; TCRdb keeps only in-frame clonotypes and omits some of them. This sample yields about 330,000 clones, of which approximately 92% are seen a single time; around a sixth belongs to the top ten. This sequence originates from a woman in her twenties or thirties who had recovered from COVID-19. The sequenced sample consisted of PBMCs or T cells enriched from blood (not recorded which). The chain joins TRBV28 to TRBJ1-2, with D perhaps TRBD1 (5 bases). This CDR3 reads CASSFGGIDYGYTF. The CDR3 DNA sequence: TGTGCCAGCAGTTTCGGGGGGATAGACTATGGCTACACCTTC.